The rows below give T cell receptor beta chains drawn from one sample of a study of immune evolution from preneoplasia to lung adenocarcinoma. The method was immunoSEQ multiplex PCR; TCRdb's version includes in-frame clones alone and lacks a portion of them. This sample carries about 5,900 clones, 75% to 90% of them seen once, and the ten largest clones take around 2.9%. The specimen sequenced was FFPE lung adenocarcinoma in situ tissue. The receptors originated from a donor at least 70 years old with lung adenocarcinoma. CDR3s include the opening cysteine and the closing phenylalanine or tryptophan. D genes are given only for firm matches.

V gene,J gene,D gene,CDR3 protein
TRBV6-5,TRBJ2-3,.,CASSYSSLGTDTQYF
TRBV5-1,TRBJ2-3,TRBD2,CASSLVASGTDTQYF
TRBV30,TRBJ1-2,.,CAWNPTPLSYGYTF
TRBV21-1,TRBJ2-1,.,CASSEKTYNEQFF
TRBV10-3,TRBJ2-7,TRBD2,CATRTSGREEQYF
TRBV9,TRBJ1-1,.,CASSPGGGRTEAFF
TRBV5-1,TRBJ2-3,TRBD2,CASRHGASGSTDTQYF
TRBV5-1,TRBJ2-7,TRBD2,CASSLYPSGGYEQYF
TRBV4-1,TRBJ2-7,.,CASSQAPRAGSYEQYF
TRBV5-4,TRBJ2-2,.,CASSWGTGELFF
TRBV5-1,TRBJ1-3,.,CASSLGQARNTIYF
TRBV5-1,TRBJ1-2,TRBD1,CASSPTGGRDYGYTF
TRBV12-5,TRBJ2-2,TRBD2,CASGLGLATGELFF
TRBV30,TRBJ1-4,.,CAWSRGWSEKLFF
TRBV23-1,TRBJ2-5,.,CARIQTPEETQYF
TRBV7-6,TRBJ2-2,.,CASSLLAGWVSGELFF
TRBV18,TRBJ2-7,.,CASSPSGIRNYEQYF
TRBV11-2,TRBJ2-7,.,CASSLAGLGEQYF
TRBV7-9,TRBJ2-3,TRBD2,CASSLAGGSDTQYF
TRBV10-3,TRBJ2-7,.,CAISESEAHEQYF
TRBV5-4,TRBJ2-3,.,CASSLGTGFSTDTQYF
TRBV27,TRBJ2-7,TRBD1,CASSTSGQGFYEQYF
TRBV20-1,TRBJ2-5,.,CSAAVGETQYF
TRBV11-2,TRBJ2-5,.,CASSLGSRAETQYF
TRBV19,TRBJ2-3,.,CTSSMWLANTDTQYF
TRBV11-2,TRBJ2-7,TRBD1,CASSLDLGTVYEQYF
TRBV29-1,TRBJ2-1,TRBD2,CSVEDPGTSMNEQFF
TRBV6-1,TRBJ2-5,TRBD2,CASTGGRLETQYF
TRBV7-8,TRBJ2-7,TRBD1,CASSPWTGDYEQYF
TRBV13,TRBJ2-7,.,CASSSTVTYEQYF
TRBV29-1,TRBJ2-7,TRBD1,CSVEGETGKTYEQYF
TRBV5-5,TRBJ1-1,.,CASSSVRATEAFF
TRBV7-9,TRBJ2-2,TRBD2,CASSFFSGGATGELFF
TRBV11-3,TRBJ2-1,.,CASSLTRANEQFF
TRBV5-1,TRBJ2-1,.,CASSLRGAHNEQFF
TRBV10-3,TRBJ2-1,.,CAISGRVDNEQFF